The 17 T cell receptor beta chains in this list originate from one sample, sequenced in a study of cytomegalovirus exposure and HLA in healthy donors. PCR involved 60 Vbeta and 13 Jbeta primers. TCRdb's table, derived via immunoSEQ multiplex PCR, lists solely in-frame clones and lacks some. The sample features about 48,000 clones, with around 2% in its top ten. The sequenced sample consisted of PBMCs. The receptors were gathered from a middle-aged woman in good health and CMV-seronegative.

The rearrangement links TRBV15 to TRBJ2-5; 12 nucleotides line up with TRBD2. The last part of the DNA fits TRBJ2-7 better; the J call may be wrong. The CDR3 has 15 residues. Germline V lookup: CDR1 LNHNV, CDR2 YYDKDF (reference sequence). In DNA, the CDR3 is TGTGCCACCAGCAGACTAGCGGGGGGGCGCTACGAGCAGTACTTC. It yields the protein CATSRLAGGRYEQYF.

The rearrangement joins TRBV28 to TRBJ2-7; the D gene is possibly TRBD2 (5 bases). Germline CDR1 MDHEN, CDR2 SYDVKM. V lost 2 bases and J lost 7, with 15 bases in between. The CDR3 totals 14 residues. CDR3 bases: TGTGCCAGCAGTTTAAAGGAGCGGACCGGGGAGCAGTACTTC. Residues: CASSLKERTGEQYF.

J is TRBJ1-2 and V is TRBV9; TRBD1 matches at 7 bases. In germline, CDR1 is SGDLS, CDR2 YYNGEE. After removal of 0 bases from V and 8 bases from J, the junction contained 4 bases not matched to a gene. CDR3 length equals 13 residues. This CDR3 is CASSVATGEGYTF. The CDR3 DNA reads TGTGCCAGCAGCGTAGCTACAGGGGAGGGCTACACCTTC.

The V and J genes are TRBV4-1 and TRBJ1-4, with a possible D match to TRBD1 (5 bases). Per the germline V gene, CDR1 is MGHRA and CDR2 is YSYEKL. There are 17 residues in the CDR3. Trimming removed 2 bases from V and 4 bases from J, with 17 bases in between. The CDR3 DNA reads as TGCGCCAGCAGCCAAACCGTTGAGACAGCGAGTAATGAAAAACTGTTTTTT. Protein sequence: CASSQTVETASNEKLFF.

Here the CDR3 DNA reads TGTGCCAGCAGCTCCCTAGAGTACGCAGATACGCAGTATTTT. This gives the protein CASSSLEYADTQYF. The rearrangement links TRBV5-6 to TRBJ2-3; D gene unclear. The CDR3 covers 14 residues. Trimming cost V 3 bases and J 4 bases, with 12 bases left between them. The germline gives CDR1 SGHDT, CDR2 YYEEEE. The full variable domain, in which reference TRBV5-6 and TRBJ2-3 provide the parts outside the CDR3, is DAGVTQSPTHLIKTRGQQVTLRCSPKSGHDTVSWYQQALGQGPQFIFQYYEEEERQRGNFPDRFSGHQFPNYSSELNVNALLLGDSALYLCASSSLEYADTQYFGPGTRLTVL.

The J gene is TRBJ1-4, the V gene TRBV13, with TRBD1 identical over 9 bases. This CDR3 is 15 amino acids long. CDR1 PRHDT and CDR2 FYEKMQ come from the germline V gene (reference sequence). J gave up 10 bases and V 5 bases, and 11 bases lay outside the gene matches. CDR3 coding DNA: TGTGCCAGCAGCCCTAGCCGGGACAGGGTTCGAAAACTGTTTTTT. It encodes CASSPSRDRVRKLFF.

The rearrangement links TRBV28 to TRBJ1-4; TRBD1 agrees at 7 bases. From germline, CDR1 is MDHEN and CDR2 SYDVKM. V trimming: 7 bases; J trimming: 8 bases; junction bases outside the gene matches: 10. This CDR3 is built from 14 residues. The CDR3 reads CASNFRDRREKLFF. The CDR3 bases are TGTGCCAGCAACTTCCGGGACAGAAGGGAAAAACTGTTTTTT.

The chain employs TRBV18 and TRBJ2-3; D might be TRBD2 (5 bases). CDR1 KGHSH and CDR2 LQKENI come from the germline V gene. There are 15 residues in the CDR3. Trimming took off 5 bases at V and 7 bases at J, with 19 bases between the two ends. DNA of the CDR3: TGTGCCAGCTCATCCCGGGAAAAGTTCATGAATACGCAGTATTTT. Translation gives CASSSREKFMNTQYF.

V usage is TRBV5-1 and J usage is TRBJ2-7; 8 bases are shared with TRBD2. This CDR3 has 16 amino acids. Germline trimming cut 3 bases from V and 5 bases from J; bases unmatched to any gene: 13. Germline V gives CDR1 SGHRS, CDR2 YFSETQ. CDR3 sequence: CASSSTPAAGEDEQYF. The DNA for the CDR3 is TGCGCCAGCAGCTCGACTCCGGCAGCGGGAGAAGACGAGCAGTACTTC.

The J gene is TRBJ2-7, the V gene TRBV19, with 8 bases fitting TRBD1. In germline, CDR1 is LNHDA, CDR2 SQIVND (reference sequence). This CDR3 region has 16 residues. V was pared by 4 bases and J by 0 bases, with 8 bases of the junction left unmatched. Here the CDR3 reads CASSKTWDRFSYEQYF. DNA for the CDR3: TGTGCCAGTAGTAAAACCTGGGACAGGTTCTCCTACGAGCAGTACTTC.

The rearrangement uses TRBV18 and TRBJ2-7, with TRBD1 matching 7 bases. This CDR3 spans 14 amino acids. The V gene end was trimmed by 5 bases and the J gene end by 0 bases; junction bases not matched to a gene: 4. Germline V gives CDR1 KGHSH, CDR2 LQKENI. The CDR3 reads CASSTRDSSYEQYF. CDR3 bases: TGTGCCAGCTCAACAAGGGACAGCTCCTACGAGCAGTACTTC. Filled out from reference TRBV18 and TRBJ2-7, the complete variable domain reads NAGVMQNPRHLVRRRGQEARLRCSPMKGHSHVYWYRQLPEEGLKFMVYLQKENIIDESGMPKERFSAEFPKEGPSILRIQQVVRGDSAAYFCASSTRDSSYEQYFGPGTRLTVT.

The chain has TRBV6-6 and TRBJ2-7, with a tentative D call TRBD1 (5 bases). V gave up 5 bases and J gave up 1 base, with 9 bases separating them. This CDR3 region has 13 residues. In germline, CDR1 is MNHNY, CDR2 SVGAGI (reference sequence). CDR3 in DNA: TGTGCCAGCAGTCCGCAGGGATCCTACGAGCAGTACTTC. Protein product: CASSPQGSYEQYF.

V usage is TRBV6-6 and J usage is TRBJ2-1; D remains unclear. The V end was cut by 7 bases, the J end by 5 bases, with 21 bases between. Germline-derived CDR1 and CDR2 are MNHNY and SVGAGI (reference sequence). The CDR3 loop spans 16 amino acids. The chain's CDR3 is CASTSRGGTHHNEQFF. CDR3 coding DNA: TGTGCCAGCACCAGTCGCGGCGGCACCCATCACAATGAGCAGTTCTTC.

The rearrangement uses TRBV18 and TRBJ1-3; TRBD1 matches 8 bases. Germline V lookup: CDR1 KGHSH, CDR2 LQKENI. The J segment lost 6 bases and the V segment lost 3 bases, leaving 13 bases of the junction unmatched. The CDR3 has 17 amino acids. The CDR3 protein is CASSPWTGNNAENTIYF. The CDR3 region has the DNA TGTGCCAGCTCACCGTGGACAGGGAACAACGCTGAAAACACCATATATTTT.

The J gene is TRBJ1-1, the V gene TRBV25-1; unclear D gene. Between the trimmed V and J ends, which lost 4 bases and 3 bases, there was a span of 15 bases. The CDR3 covers 15 residues. Germline-derived CDR1 and CDR2 are MGHDK and SYGVNS. The CDR3: CASSGGVGSDTEAFF. The DNA for the CDR3 is TGTGCCAGCAGTGGCGGGGTGGGAAGTGACACTGAAGCTTTCTTT.

CDR3 nucleotide sequence: TGTGCCACCAGCAAGGACAGGGTGACAGATACGCAGTATTTT. Protein product: CATSKDRVTDTQYF. This chain links TRBV15 with TRBJ2-3, with TRBD1 matching 8 bases. Per the germline V gene, CDR1 is LNHNV and CDR2 is YYDKDF (reference sequence). The V and J ends lost 4 bases and 3 bases, in that order; junction bases with no gene match: 3. The CDR3 loop spans 14 amino acids.

The chain joins TRBV5-1 to TRBJ2-5, with a possible D match to TRBD1 (5 bases). V was cut by 3 bases and J by 2 bases, with 8 bases left in between. Looked up from germline, CDR1 is SGHRS and CDR2 is YFSETQ. The CDR3 runs to 13 residues. The CDR3 DNA is TGCGCCAGCAGCTCGGACATACAAGAGACCCAGTACTTC. Translating gives CASSSDIQETQYF.